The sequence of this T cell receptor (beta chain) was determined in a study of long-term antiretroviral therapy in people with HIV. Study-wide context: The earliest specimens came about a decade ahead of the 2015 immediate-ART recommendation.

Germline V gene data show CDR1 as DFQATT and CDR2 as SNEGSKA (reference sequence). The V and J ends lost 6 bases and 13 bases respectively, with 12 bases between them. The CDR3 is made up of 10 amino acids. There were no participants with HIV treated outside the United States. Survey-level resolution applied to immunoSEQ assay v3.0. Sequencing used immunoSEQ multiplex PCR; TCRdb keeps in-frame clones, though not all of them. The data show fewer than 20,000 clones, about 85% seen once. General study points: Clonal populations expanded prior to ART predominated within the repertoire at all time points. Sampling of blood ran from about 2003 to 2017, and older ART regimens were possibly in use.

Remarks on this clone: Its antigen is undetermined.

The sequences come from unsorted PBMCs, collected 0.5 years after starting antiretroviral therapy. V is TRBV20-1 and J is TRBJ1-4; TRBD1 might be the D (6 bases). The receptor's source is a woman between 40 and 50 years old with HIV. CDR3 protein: CSAIQGVLFF. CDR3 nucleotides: TGCAGTGCGATACAGGGAGTACTGTTTTTT.